This T cell receptor (beta chain) was observed in a study of OX40 agonist ivuxolimab in advanced cancers. Across the study: Patients with prior anti-PD-1, anti-PD-L1 or anti-CTLA-4 therapy were eligible; about 41% had some. Study observations and caveats: Dose levels from 0.1 to 3.0 mg/kg saw CD4+ and CD8+ blood T cells expand clonally by week 6.

TCRdb's copy holds only in-frame clones and misses some; the assay was immunoSEQ multiplex PCR. The sample contains almost 90,000 clones, around 87% of which appear only once. Germline CDR1 reads SGHTA; CDR2 reads FQGNSA. The CDR3 contains 18 residues. The ends lost 1 base at V and 4 bases at J; junction bases unmatched: 10. With respect to this clone: The antigen is undetermined.

This TCR was sampled from an adult with an advanced solid tumor such as melanoma, head and neck, liver or kidney cancer. The V call is TRBV7-2, the J call TRBJ2-2; 9 bases fit TRBD2. The sample here was CD4+ or CD8+ T cells sorted from blood, taken in a trial of the OX40 agonist ivuxolimab. CDR3 residues: CASSLVASGARTTGELFF. As DNA, the CDR3 is TGTGCCAGCAGCTTAGTGGCTAGCGGGGCAAGGACCACCGGGGAGCTGTTTTTT.